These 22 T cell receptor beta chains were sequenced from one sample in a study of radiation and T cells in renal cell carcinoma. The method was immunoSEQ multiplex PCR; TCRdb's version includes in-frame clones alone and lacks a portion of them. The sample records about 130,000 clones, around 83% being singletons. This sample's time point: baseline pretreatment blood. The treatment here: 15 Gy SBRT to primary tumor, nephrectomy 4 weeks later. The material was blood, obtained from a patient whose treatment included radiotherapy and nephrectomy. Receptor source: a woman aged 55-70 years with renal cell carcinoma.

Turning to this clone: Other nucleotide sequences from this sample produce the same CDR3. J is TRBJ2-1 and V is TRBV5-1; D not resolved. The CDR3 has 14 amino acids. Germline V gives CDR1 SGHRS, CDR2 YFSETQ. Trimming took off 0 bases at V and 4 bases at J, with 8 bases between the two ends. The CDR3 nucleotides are TGCGCCAGCAGCTTGGCCCAGACTTACAATGAGCAGTTCTTC. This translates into CASSLAQTYNEQFF.

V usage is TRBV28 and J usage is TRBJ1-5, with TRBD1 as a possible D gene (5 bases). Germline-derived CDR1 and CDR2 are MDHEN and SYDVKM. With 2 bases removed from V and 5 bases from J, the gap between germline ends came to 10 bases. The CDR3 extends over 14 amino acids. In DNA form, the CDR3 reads TGTGCCAGCAGTTTAGTCAGGGCGGATCAGCCCCAGCATTTT. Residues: CASSLVRADQPQHF. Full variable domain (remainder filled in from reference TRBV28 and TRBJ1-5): DVKVTQSSRYLVKRTGEKVFLECVQDMDHENMFWYRQDPGLGLRLIYFSYDVKMKEKGDIPEGYSVSREKKERFSLILESASTNQTSMYLCASSLVRADQPQHFGDGTRLSIL.

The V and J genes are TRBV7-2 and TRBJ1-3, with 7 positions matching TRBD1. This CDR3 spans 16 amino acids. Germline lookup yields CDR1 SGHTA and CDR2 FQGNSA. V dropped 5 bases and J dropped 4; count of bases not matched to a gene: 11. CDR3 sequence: CASSKDRSRSGNTIYF. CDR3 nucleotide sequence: TGTGCCAGCAGCAAGGACAGGTCGAGATCCGGAAACACCATATATTTT.

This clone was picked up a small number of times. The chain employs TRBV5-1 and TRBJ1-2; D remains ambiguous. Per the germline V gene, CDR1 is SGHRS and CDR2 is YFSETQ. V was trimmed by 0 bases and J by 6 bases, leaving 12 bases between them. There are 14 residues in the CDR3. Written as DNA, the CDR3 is TGCGCCAGCAGCTTGGAAGGTGGCACCGATGGCTACACCTTC. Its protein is CASSLEGGTDGYTF.

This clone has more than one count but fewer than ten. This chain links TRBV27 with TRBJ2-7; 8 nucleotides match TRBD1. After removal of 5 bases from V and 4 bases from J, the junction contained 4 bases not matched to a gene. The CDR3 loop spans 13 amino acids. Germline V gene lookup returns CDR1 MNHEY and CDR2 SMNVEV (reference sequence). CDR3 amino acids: CASSRQGTYEQYF. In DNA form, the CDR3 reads TGTGCCAGCAGTAGACAGGGGACATACGAGCAGTACTTC.

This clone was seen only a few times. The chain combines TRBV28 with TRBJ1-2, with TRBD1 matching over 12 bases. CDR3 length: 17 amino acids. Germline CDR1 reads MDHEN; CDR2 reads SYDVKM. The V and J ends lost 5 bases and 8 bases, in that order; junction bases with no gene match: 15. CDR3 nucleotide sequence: TGTGCCAGCAGTGTTTCCGGGACAGGGGGCTTCGCCAGAGGCTACACCTTC. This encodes CASSVSGTGGFARGYTF.

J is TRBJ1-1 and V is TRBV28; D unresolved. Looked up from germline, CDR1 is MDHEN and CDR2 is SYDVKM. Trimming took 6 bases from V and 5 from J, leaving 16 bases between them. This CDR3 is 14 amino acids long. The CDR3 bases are TGTGCCAGCAGCCGTGAACCTGTTCGGACTGAAGCTTTCTTT. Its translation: CASSREPVRTEAFF.

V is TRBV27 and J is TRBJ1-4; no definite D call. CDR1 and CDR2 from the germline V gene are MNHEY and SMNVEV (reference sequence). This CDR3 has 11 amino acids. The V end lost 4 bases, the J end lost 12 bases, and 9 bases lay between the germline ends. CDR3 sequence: CASSSGPQLFF. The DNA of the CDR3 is TGTGCCAGCAGTTCCGGACCCCAACTGTTTTTT.

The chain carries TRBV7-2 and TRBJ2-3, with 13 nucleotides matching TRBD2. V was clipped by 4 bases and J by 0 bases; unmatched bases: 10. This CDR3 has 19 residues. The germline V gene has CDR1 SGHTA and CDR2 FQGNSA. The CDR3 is CASSSPYATSGRSTDTQYF. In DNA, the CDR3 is TGTGCCAGCAGCTCCCCTTACGCGACTAGCGGGAGGAGCACAGATACGCAGTATTTT.

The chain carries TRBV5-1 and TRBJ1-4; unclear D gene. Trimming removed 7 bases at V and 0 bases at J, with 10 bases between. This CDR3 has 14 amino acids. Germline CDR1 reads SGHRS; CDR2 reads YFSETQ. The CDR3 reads CASAADATNEKLFF. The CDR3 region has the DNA TGCGCCAGCGCGGCGGATGCAACTAATGAAAAACTGTTTTTT.

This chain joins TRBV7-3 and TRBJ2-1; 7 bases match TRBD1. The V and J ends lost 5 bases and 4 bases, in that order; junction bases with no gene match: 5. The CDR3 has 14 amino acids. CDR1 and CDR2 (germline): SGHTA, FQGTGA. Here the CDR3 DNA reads TGTGCCAGCAGCGCCGGGACAGTATACAATGAGCAGTTCTTC. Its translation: CASSAGTVYNEQFF.

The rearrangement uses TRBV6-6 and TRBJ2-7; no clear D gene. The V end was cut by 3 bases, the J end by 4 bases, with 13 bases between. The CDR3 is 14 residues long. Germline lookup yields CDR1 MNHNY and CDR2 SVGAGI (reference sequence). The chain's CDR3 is CASSYRSPRYEQYF. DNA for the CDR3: TGTGCCAGCAGTTATCGCAGTCCCCGGTACGAGCAGTACTTC.

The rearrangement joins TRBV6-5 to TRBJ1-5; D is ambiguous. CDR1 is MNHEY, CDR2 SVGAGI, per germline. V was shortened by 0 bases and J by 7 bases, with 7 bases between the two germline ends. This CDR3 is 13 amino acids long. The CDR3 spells CASSYSFDQPQHF. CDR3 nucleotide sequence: TGTGCCAGCAGTTACTCGTTTGACCAGCCCCAGCATTTT.

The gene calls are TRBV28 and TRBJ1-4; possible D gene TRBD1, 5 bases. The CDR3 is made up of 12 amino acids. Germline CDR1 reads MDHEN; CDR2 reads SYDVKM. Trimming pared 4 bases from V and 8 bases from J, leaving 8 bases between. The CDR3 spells CASSWRGEKLFF. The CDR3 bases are TGTGCCAGCAGTTGGCGGGGGGAAAAACTGTTTTTT.

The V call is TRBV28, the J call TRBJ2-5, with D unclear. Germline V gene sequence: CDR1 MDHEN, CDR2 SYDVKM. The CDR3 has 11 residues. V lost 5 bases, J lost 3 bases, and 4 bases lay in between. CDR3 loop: CASSTEETQYF. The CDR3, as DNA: TGTGCCAGCAGTACAGAAGAGACCCAGTACTTC.

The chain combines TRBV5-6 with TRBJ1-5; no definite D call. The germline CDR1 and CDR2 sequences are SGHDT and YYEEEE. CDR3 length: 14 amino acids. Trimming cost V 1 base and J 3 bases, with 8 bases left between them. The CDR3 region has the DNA TGTGCCAGCAGCTTGCGAGGGCACAATCAGCCCCAGCATTTT. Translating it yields CASSLRGHNQPQHF.

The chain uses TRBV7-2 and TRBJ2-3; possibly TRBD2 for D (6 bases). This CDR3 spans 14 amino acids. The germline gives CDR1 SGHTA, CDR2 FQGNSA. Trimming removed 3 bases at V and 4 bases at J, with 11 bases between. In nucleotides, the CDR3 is TGTGCCAGCAGCTTGAGACTAGTGGCAGATACGCAGTATTTT. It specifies CASSLRLVADTQYF.

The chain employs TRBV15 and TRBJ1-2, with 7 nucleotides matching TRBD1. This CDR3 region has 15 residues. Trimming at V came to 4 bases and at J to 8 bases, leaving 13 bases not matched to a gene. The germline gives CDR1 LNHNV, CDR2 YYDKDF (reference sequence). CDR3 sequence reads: CATSIQSGTVRGYTF. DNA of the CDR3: TGTGCCACCAGCATCCAATCCGGGACAGTCCGGGGCTACACCTTC.

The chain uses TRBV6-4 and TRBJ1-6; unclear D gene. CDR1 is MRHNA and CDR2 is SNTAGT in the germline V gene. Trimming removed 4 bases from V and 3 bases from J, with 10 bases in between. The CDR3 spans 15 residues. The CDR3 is CASSATGNYNSPLHF. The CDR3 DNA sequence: TGTGCCAGCAGTGCCACGGGAAACTATAATTCACCCCTCCACTTT.

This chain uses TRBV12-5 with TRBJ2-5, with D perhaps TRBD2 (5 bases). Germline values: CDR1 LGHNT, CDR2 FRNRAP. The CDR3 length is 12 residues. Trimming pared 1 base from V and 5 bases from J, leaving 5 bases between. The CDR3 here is CASGLGEETQYF. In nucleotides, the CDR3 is TGTGCTAGTGGTTTGGGGGAGGAGACCCAGTACTTC. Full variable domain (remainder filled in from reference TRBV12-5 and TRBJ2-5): DARVTQTPRHKVTEMGQEVTMRCQPILGHNTVFWYRQTMMQGLELLAYFRNRAPLDDSGMPKDRFSAEMPDATLATLKIQPSEPRDSAVYFCASGLGEETQYFGPGTRLLVL.

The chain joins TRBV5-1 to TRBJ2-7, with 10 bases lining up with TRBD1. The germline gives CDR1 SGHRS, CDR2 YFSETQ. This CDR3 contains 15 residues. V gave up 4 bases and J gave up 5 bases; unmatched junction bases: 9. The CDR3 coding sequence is TGCGCCAGCAGCCCTCTGGGACAGGGGTTCGACGAGCAGTACTTC. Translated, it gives CASSPLGQGFDEQYF.

As DNA, the CDR3 is TGTGCCAGCAGCTTAGTTCAGGGGTCTAACACAGATACGCAGTATTTT. Its translation: CASSLVQGSNTDTQYF. V is TRBV11-1 and J is TRBJ2-3, with a possible D match to TRBD1 (6 bases). There are 16 residues in the CDR3. The V end lost 1 base, the J end lost 2 bases, and 13 bases lay between the germline ends. Germline CDR1 SGHAT, CDR2 FQDESV (reference sequence).